Listed below are T cell receptor beta chains from one sample, sequenced in a study of cytomegalovirus exposure and HLA in healthy donors. Measured with immunoSEQ multiplex PCR; TCRdb has only the in-frame clones, and not every one. The sample holds some 200,000 clones. The sample comprised PBMCs. The receptor source for this set is a boy younger than 18 in good health and CMV-seronegative. Each CDR3 is given with its conserved first and last residue. Fields, in order: D gene, V gene, J gene, CDR3 protein, CDR3 DNA. The D gene is left open where the match is weak.

-	TRBV19	TRBJ2-5	CASSIEKRETQYF	TGTGCCAGTAGTATAGAGAAGCGAGAGACCCAGTACTTC
-	TRBV15	TRBJ1-1	CATSLAGTEAFF	TGTGCCACCAGTCTGGCCGGGACTGAAGCTTTCTTT
-	TRBV4-1	TRBJ2-3	CASSQVGLSTDTQYF	TGCGCCAGCAGCCAAGTGGGACTTAGCACAGATACGCAGTATTTT
-	TRBV4-1	TRBJ2-1	CASSQDAGNEQFF	TGCGCCAGCAGCCAAGATGCGGGGAATGAGCAGTTCTTC
TRBD2	TRBV18	TRBJ2-5	CASSLRGGAQETQYF	TGTGCCAGCTCCCTGCGGGGGGGTGCACAAGAGACCCAGTACTTC
TRBD2	TRBV19	TRBJ2-7	CASSRGLAGEYEQYF	TGTGCCAGTAGTAGGGGACTAGCGGGGGAATACGAGCAGTACTTC
-	TRBV19	TRBJ1-2	CASSTQSNYGYTF	TGTGCCAGTAGTACACAGAGTAACTATGGCTACACCTTC
TRBD1	TRBV15	TRBJ1-4	CATSREGQGRRNEKLFF	TGTGCCACCAGCAGAGAAGGACAGGGTCGGAGGAATGAAAAACTGTTTTTT
-	TRBV7-9	TRBJ1-3	CASSLDSGAGNTIYF	TGTGCCAGCAGCTTAGATTCAGGGGCCGGAAACACCATATATTTT
-	TRBV6-5	TRBJ2-7	CASSYSEQAEQYF	TGTGCCAGCAGTTACTCGGAACAGGCCGAGCAGTACTTC
TRBD1	TRBV6-5	TRBJ2-7	CATLGTDSYEQYF	TGTGCCACCCTTGGGACAGACTCCTACGAGCAGTACTTC
-	TRBV7-3	TRBJ1-1	CASSPSGGAGTEAFF	TGTGCCAGCAGCCCTTCCGGAGGTGCCGGGACTGAAGCTTTCTTT
TRBD2	TRBV6-1	TRBJ2-7	CASSADSGSSYEQYF	TGTGCCAGCAGTGCTGATAGCGGGAGCTCCTACGAGCAGTACTTC
TRBD1	TRBV2	TRBJ1-2	CASHNRGGYTF	TGTGCCAGTCATAACAGGGGTGGCTACACCTTC
TRBD1	TRBV4-2	TRBJ1-1	CASSARTGQNTEAFF	TGTGCCAGCAGCGCAAGGACAGGGCAGAACACTGAAGCTTTCTTT
-	TRBV6-1	TRBJ1-2	CANSPGGPYGYTF	TGTGCCAACAGTCCCGGAGGCCCCTATGGCTACACCTTC
-	TRBV7-3	TRBJ2-2	CASSLIGGANTGELFF	TGTGCCAGCAGCTTAATAGGAGGCGCGAACACCGGGGAGCTGTTTTTT
-	TRBV6-5	TRBJ1-2	CASRLQGNFGYTF	TGTGCCAGCAGACTCCAGGGCAATTTTGGCTACACCTTC
-	TRBV7-9	TRBJ1-2	CASSTRDTYGYTF	TGTGCCAGCAGCACCCGGGACACCTATGGCTACACCTTC
TRBD2	TRBV30	TRBJ2-2	CAWSIGGVGTGELFF	TGTGCCTGGAGTATTGGGGGGGTAGGGACCGGGGAGCTGTTTTTT
TRBD1	TRBV5-6	TRBJ1-2	CATNSGRGNYGYTF	TGTGCCACCAACTCTGGCAGGGGGAACTATGGCTACACCTTC
-	TRBV6-1	TRBJ1-1	CASSDTVVVTEAFF	TGTGCCAGCAGTGATACTGTGGTCGTCACTGAAGCTTTCTTT
-	TRBV30	TRBJ1-1	CAWSGGMMNTEAFF	TGTGCCTGGAGCGGGGGGATGATGAACACTGAAGCTTTCTTT
-	TRBV27	TRBJ1-1	CASRPVTPANTEAFF	TGTGCCAGCAGGCCAGTTACACCTGCGAACACTGAAGCTTTCTTT
-	TRBV11-1	TRBJ1-1	CASSLRWQEAFF	TGTGCCAGCAGCTTAAGATGGCAAGAAGCTTTCTTT
-	TRBV28	TRBJ1-5	CASSLSQPQHF	TGTGCCAGCAGTTTGAGTCAGCCCCAGCATTTT
TRBD2	TRBV13	TRBJ2-7	CASSSRTSGVPYEQYF	TGTGCCAGCAGCTCTCGGACTAGCGGGGTTCCCTACGAGCAGTACTTC